One and the same sample provided the 28 T cell receptor beta chains below, sequenced in a study of cytomegalovirus exposure and HLA in healthy donors. This PCR relied on a set of 60 Vbeta primers and 13 Jbeta primers. Using immunoSEQ multiplex PCR, the repertoire was profiled, and TCRdb retains in-frame clones only, with some absent. Of over 150,000 clones in the sample, 75% were seen once. The sample taken for sequencing was PBMCs. The receptor set was obtained from a male donor in good health and CMV-seronegative.

This clone was observed a handful of times. The chain couples TRBV14 to TRBJ1-2; 8 nucleotides line up with TRBD1. Unmatched junction bases numbered 4, after V lost 1 base and J lost 6 bases. CDR1 and CDR2 from the germline V gene are SGHDN and FVKESK. This CDR3 spans 14 amino acids. The CDR3 DNA is TGTGCCAGCAGCCAAGGGACAGGGTCTCATGGCTACACCTTC. This codes for CASSQGTGSHGYTF.

The chain carries TRBV6-6 and TRBJ1-3; TRBD1 aligns across 7 bases. CDR3 length: 14 amino acids. Germline V gene lookup returns CDR1 MNHNY and CDR2 SVGAGI (reference sequence). V lost 9 bases to trimming and J lost 0 bases; unmatched junction nucleotides: 5. CDR3 in DNA: TGTGCCAGTTCGGGGACAGCCTCTGGAAACACCATATATTTT. Its protein is CASSGTASGNTIYF.

This chain joins TRBV9 and TRBJ2-7; 7 bases map to TRBD2. The CDR3 consists of 14 residues. In germline, CDR1 is SGDLS, CDR2 YYNGEE. V was clipped by 5 bases and J by 2 bases; unmatched bases: 7. The CDR3 nucleotides are TGTGCCAGCAGTCCGGGAGGACTAACCTACGAGCAGTACTTC. Protein: CASSPGGLTYEQYF.

This clone occurred a few times. This chain connects TRBV5-4 to TRBJ1-3, with D possibly TRBD1 on 5 matching bases. The CDR3 is 16 residues long. Per the germline V gene, CDR1 is SGHNT and CDR2 is YYREEE (reference sequence). V was shortened by 0 bases and J by 2 bases, with 12 bases between the two germline ends. CDR3 region: CASSLGLGRTGNTIYF. DNA of the CDR3: TGTGCCAGCAGCTTGGGGTTGGGGCGAACTGGAAACACCATATATTTT.

The rearrangement uses TRBV7-3 and TRBJ2-1; 7 bases match TRBD2. The CDR3 spans 16 residues. With V trimmed by 0 bases and J by 6 bases, 8 bases remained unmatched. Per the germline V gene, CDR1 is SGHTA and CDR2 is FQGTGA. The CDR3: CASSLTAGEAGNEQFF. CDR3 DNA sequence: TGTGCCAGCAGCTTAACCGCGGGAGAAGCGGGCAATGAGCAGTTCTTC.

This clone came up a few times. The V and J genes are TRBV7-9 and TRBJ2-5, with 10 bases aligning to TRBD2. Unmatched junction bases numbered 11, after V lost 0 bases and J lost 4 bases. Germline CDR1 reads SEHNR; CDR2 reads FQNEAQ (reference sequence). The CDR3 loop spans 18 amino acids. The CDR3 DNA reads TGTGCCAGCAGCTTAGCGTCCGCTAGCGGGAGTAGTAGAGAGACCCAGTACTTC. It is translated as CASSLASASGSSRETQYF.

V is TRBV19 and J is TRBJ2-1; 9 bases are a match to TRBD2. Germline V gene data show CDR1 as LNHDA and CDR2 as SQIVND (reference sequence). V shed 1 base, J shed 4 bases, and the junction held 2 bases outside the gene matches. This CDR3 comprises 15 residues. CDR3 sequence reads: CASSIGLAGYNEQFF. The CDR3 DNA follows: TGTGCCAGTAGTATAGGGCTAGCGGGATACAATGAGCAGTTCTTC.

This clone turned up a few times. V gene TRBV2 combines with J gene TRBJ1-5; tentative D call: TRBD1 (5 bases). The CDR3 totals 14 residues. Trimming shortened V by 7 bases and J by 4 bases, and 14 bases separated the two germline ends. Germline assignment: CDR1 SNHLY and CDR2 FYNNEI. The CDR3 here is CASKGLAGNQPQHF. The CDR3 region has the DNA TGTGCCAGCAAGGGGCTGGCGGGGAATCAGCCCCAGCATTTT.

This clone was detected ten times or more. The V gene is TRBV14, the J gene TRBJ2-3; 10 bases fit TRBD2. This CDR3 comprises 15 residues. Trimming cost V 2 bases and J 1 base; bases outside gene matches: 0. CDR1 and CDR2 (germline): SGHDN, FVKESK. Written as DNA, the CDR3 is TGTGCCAGCAGCCAAACTAGCGGGGGCACAGATACGCAGTATTTT. Translating gives CASSQTSGGTDTQYF.

The chain employs TRBV30 and TRBJ2-1; 9 bases align to TRBD2. The V and J ends lost 1 base and 0 bases, in that order; junction bases with no gene match: 7. Germline V CDR1 and CDR2: GTSNPN, SVGIG (reference sequence). The CDR3 consists of 17 residues. The chain's CDR3 is CAWSAGSGGLSYNEQFF. CDR3 bases: TGTGCCTGGAGTGCAGGTAGCGGGGGCCTCTCCTACAATGAGCAGTTCTTC. Full variable domain (remainder filled in from reference TRBV30 and TRBJ2-1): SQTIHQWPATLVQPVGSPLSLECTVEGTSNPNLYWYRQAAGRGLQLLFYSVGIGQISSEVPQNLSASRPQDRQFILSSKKLLLSDSGFYLCAWSAGSGGLSYNEQFFGPGTRLTVL.

The chain joins TRBV19 to TRBJ1-3; TRBD1 matches at 7 bases. The ends lost 4 bases at V and 5 bases at J; junction bases unmatched: 8. CDR3 length equals 15 residues. Germline-derived CDR1 and CDR2 are LNHDA and SQIVND (reference sequence). For the CDR3, the DNA is TGTGCCAGTAGTACCGCCCGGGACAGTAGAAACACCATATATTTT. Amino acids: CASSTARDSRNTIYF.

This clone was found once. V is TRBV27 and J is TRBJ2-1; 11 nucleotides agree with TRBD2. Per germline, CDR1 MNHEY and CDR2 SMNVEV (reference sequence). V dropped 6 bases and J dropped 1; count of bases not matched to a gene: 5. The CDR3 spans 16 residues. This chain's CDR3 is CASRMTSGISYNEQFF. The DNA of the CDR3 is TGTGCCAGCAGGATGACTAGCGGGATATCCTACAATGAGCAGTTCTTC.

The CDR3, as DNA: TGTGCCAGCAGTTGGGAGCGTAAAGAGACCCAGTACTTC. It encodes CASSWERKETQYF. The chain uses TRBV6-5 and TRBJ2-5; weak D call: TRBD2 (5 bases). The germline gives CDR1 MNHEY, CDR2 SVGAGI. Trimming removed 4 bases from V and 3 bases from J, with 9 bases in between. CDR3 size: 13 residues.

The chain carries TRBV6-5 and TRBJ1-5, with TRBD1 as a possible D gene (6 bases). Between the trimmed V and J ends, which lost 5 bases and 2 bases, there was a span of 13 bases. This CDR3 contains 15 residues. Germline-derived CDR1 and CDR2 are MNHEY and SVGAGI. The CDR3 here is CASSTTWTGNQPQHF. The CDR3 nucleotides read TGTGCCAGCAGTACTACCTGGACAGGCAATCAGCCCCAGCATTTT.

This clone is a singleton in its sample. This chain joins TRBV2 and TRBJ1-5, with D hard to call. The length of the CDR3 is 13 residues. V gave up 0 bases and J gave up 9 bases, with 9 bases separating them. CDR1 and CDR2 (germline): SNHLY, FYNNEI. The CDR3 DNA is TGTGCCAGCAGTGAAGCGCCGGAGGTGCCCCAGCATTTT. This codes for CASSEAPEVPQHF.

The chain couples TRBV7-2 to TRBJ2-7; D is ambiguous. V was clipped by 1 base and J by 5 bases, with 3 bases between them. Germline values: CDR1 SGHTA, CDR2 FQGNSA. The CDR3 sequence is 11 residues long. As DNA, the CDR3 is TGTGCCAGCAGCTTAGGCGACGAGCAGTACTTC. Its translation is CASSLGDEQYF.

The chain joins TRBV2 to TRBJ1-1; TRBD1 matches 7 bases. The CDR3 is made up of 14 amino acids. Germline CDR1 reads SNHLY; CDR2 reads FYNNEI. V was pared by 8 bases and J by 3 bases, with 9 bases of the junction left unmatched. The CDR3 region has the DNA TGTGCCAGCGCACTAACAGGGGCAGACACTGAAGCTTTCTTT. Translation gives CASALTGADTEAFF.

This clone came up once. The chain has TRBV29-1 and TRBJ2-1, with TRBD2 identical over 8 bases. The ends lost 0 bases at V and 4 bases at J; junction bases unmatched: 5. The CDR3 sequence is 15 residues long. Germline assignment: CDR1 SQVTM and CDR2 ANQGSEA. CDR3 sequence reads: CSVEDTSGIYNEQFF. The CDR3 DNA follows: TGCAGCGTTGAAGATACTAGCGGCATATACAATGAGCAGTTCTTC.

The V gene is TRBV27, the J gene TRBJ1-2; D possibly corresponds to TRBD1 (5 bases). Germline values: CDR1 MNHEY, CDR2 SMNVEV (reference sequence). The V end was cut by 1 base, the J end by 7 bases, with 16 bases between. This CDR3 region has 15 residues. The CDR3: CASSLLGVPWGGYTF. CDR3 sequence (DNA): TGTGCCAGCAGTTTATTAGGGGTCCCCTGGGGTGGCTACACCTTC.

The chain uses TRBV19 and TRBJ1-1; 8 bases agree with TRBD1. The germline V gene has CDR1 LNHDA and CDR2 SQIVND (reference sequence). J lost 1 base, V lost 5 bases, and 9 bases had no gene match. There are 16 residues in the CDR3. CDR3 sequence reads: CASSFLNRGANTEAFF. The CDR3 DNA sequence: TGTGCCAGTAGTTTTTTGAACAGGGGGGCGAACACTGAAGCTTTCTTT.

This clone has only one observation. The genes are TRBV30 and TRBJ2-1; 8 nucleotides agree with TRBD2. The CDR3 has 13 residues. CDR1 is GTSNPN, CDR2 SVGIG, per germline (reference sequence). With V trimmed by 7 bases and J by 7 bases, 9 bases remained unmatched. The CDR3 spells CAFSGLAGNEQFF. For the CDR3, the DNA is TGTGCCTTCTCTGGGCTAGCGGGTAATGAGCAGTTCTTC. Together with reference TRBV30 and TRBJ2-1, the CDR3 gives the full variable domain: SQTIHQWPATLVQPVGSPLSLECTVEGTSNPNLYWYRQAAGRGLQLLFYSVGIGQISSEVPQNLSASRPQDRQFILSSKKLLLSDSGFYLCAFSGLAGNEQFFGPGTRLTVL.

The V and J genes are TRBV6-5 and TRBJ2-4; D is unresolved. The ends were cut back, 5 bases at V and 6 bases at J, with 11 bases in the middle. Germline V CDR1 and CDR2: MNHEY, SVGAGI. The CDR3 covers 13 residues. This CDR3 reads CASSDPVRNIQYF. CDR3 DNA: TGTGCCAGCAGTGATCCCGTTAGAAACATTCAGTACTTC.

The chain is built from TRBV5-1 and TRBJ2-5, with D tentatively TRBD2 (5 bases). The CDR3 is 16 residues long. CDR1 is SGHRS, CDR2 YFSETQ, per germline. V dropped 0 bases and J dropped 5 bases, with 17 bases sitting between them. The DNA of the CDR3 is TGCGCCAGCAGCTTGGAGAGGGCCGGGATCGGTGAGACCCAGTACTTC. Protein: CASSLERAGIGETQYF. The full variable domain, completed using reference TRBV5-1 and TRBJ2-5, is KAGVTQTPRYLIKTRGQQVTLSCSPISGHRSVSWYQQTPGQGLQFLFEYFSETQRNKGNFPGRFSGRQFSNSRSEMNVSTLELGDSALYLCASSLERAGIGETQYFGPGTRLLVL.

In its sample, this clone was seen once. Other DNA sequences of this sample code for an identical CDR3. The V gene is TRBV28, the J gene TRBJ2-7; D unresolved. Germline-derived CDR1 and CDR2 are MDHEN and SYDVKM. This CDR3 contains 11 residues. V lost 5 bases to trimming and J lost 2 bases, with 4 bases between them. CDR3 loop: CASSPTYEQYF. CDR3 DNA: TGTGCCAGCAGTCCAACCTACGAGCAGTACTTC.

The count of this clone is one. CDR3 bases: TGTGCCAGCAGTGAGGGACAGAGGAACACTGAAGCTTTCTTT. Translating gives CASSEGQRNTEAFF. The chain uses TRBV27 and TRBJ1-1, with 7 bases identical to TRBD1. This CDR3 has 14 residues. Germline V gene data show CDR1 as MNHEY and CDR2 as SMNVEV (reference sequence). Trimming at V came to 5 bases and at J to 1 base, leaving 4 bases not matched to a gene.

The V and J genes are TRBV5-4 and TRBJ1-4; possible D gene TRBD1, 5 bases. Germline V gives CDR1 SGHNT, CDR2 YYREEE (reference sequence). The CDR3 sequence is 14 residues long. The V end lost 2 bases, the J end lost 6 bases, and 11 bases lay between the germline ends. The CDR3 sequence: CASSFGAKDEKLFF. CDR3 sequence (DNA): TGTGCCAGCAGCTTTGGGGCAAAGGATGAAAAACTGTTTTTT.

This chain connects TRBV6-5 to TRBJ2-1; TRBD1 matches 8 bases. V was pared by 1 base and J by 6 bases, with 2 bases of the junction left unmatched. Germline V gene data show CDR1 as MNHEY and CDR2 as SVGAGI. CDR3 length: 14 residues. The CDR3 sequence is CASSYFGQGNEQFF. In DNA, the CDR3 is TGTGCCAGCAGTTACTTTGGACAGGGCAATGAGCAGTTCTTC.

The V and J genes are TRBV28 and TRBJ1-4; D ambiguous. V was shortened by 1 base and J by 0 bases, with 6 bases between the two germline ends. The CDR3 runs 15 residues. The V gene's germline CDR1 is MDHEN and CDR2 SYDVKM. The CDR3 region is CASSLYTATNEKLFF. CDR3 nucleotide sequence: TGTGCCAGCAGTTTATATACTGCAACTAATGAAAAACTGTTTTTT.